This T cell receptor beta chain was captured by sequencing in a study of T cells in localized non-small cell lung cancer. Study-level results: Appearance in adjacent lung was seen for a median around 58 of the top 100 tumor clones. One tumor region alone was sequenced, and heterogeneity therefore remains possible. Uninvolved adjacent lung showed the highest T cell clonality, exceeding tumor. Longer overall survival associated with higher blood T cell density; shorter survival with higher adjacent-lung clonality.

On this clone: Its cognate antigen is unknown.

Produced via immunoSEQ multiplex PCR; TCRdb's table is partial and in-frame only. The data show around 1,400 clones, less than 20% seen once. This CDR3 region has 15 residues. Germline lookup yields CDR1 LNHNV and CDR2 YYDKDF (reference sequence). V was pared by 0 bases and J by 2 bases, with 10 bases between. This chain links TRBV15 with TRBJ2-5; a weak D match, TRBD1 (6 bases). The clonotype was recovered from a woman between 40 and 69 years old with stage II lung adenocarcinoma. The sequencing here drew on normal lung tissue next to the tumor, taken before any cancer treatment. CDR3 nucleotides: TGTGCCACCAGCAGAGAGGGACACACTCAAGAGACCCAGTACTTC. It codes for CATSREGHTQETQYF. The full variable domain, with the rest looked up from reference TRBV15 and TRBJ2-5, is DAMVIQNPRYQVTQFGKPVTLSCSQTLNHNVMYWYQQKSSQAPKLLFHYYDKDFNNEADTPDNFQSRRPNTSFCFLDIRSPGLGDTAMYLCATSREGHTQETQYFGPGTRLLVL.